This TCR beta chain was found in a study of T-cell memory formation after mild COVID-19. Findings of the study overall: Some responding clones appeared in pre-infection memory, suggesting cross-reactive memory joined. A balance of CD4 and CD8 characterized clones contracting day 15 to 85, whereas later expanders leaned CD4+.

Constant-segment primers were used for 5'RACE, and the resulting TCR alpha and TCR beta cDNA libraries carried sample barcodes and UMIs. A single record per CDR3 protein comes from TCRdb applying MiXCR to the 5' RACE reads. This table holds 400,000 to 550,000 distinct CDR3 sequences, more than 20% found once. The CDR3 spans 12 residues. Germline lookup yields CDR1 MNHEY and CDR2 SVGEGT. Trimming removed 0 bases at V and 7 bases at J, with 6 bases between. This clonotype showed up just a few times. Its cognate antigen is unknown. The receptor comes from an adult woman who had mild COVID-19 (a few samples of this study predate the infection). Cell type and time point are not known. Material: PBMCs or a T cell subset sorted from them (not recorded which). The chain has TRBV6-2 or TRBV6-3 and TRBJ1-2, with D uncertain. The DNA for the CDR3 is TGTGCCAGCAGTTACTCGGTGGGTGGCTACACCTTC. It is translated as CASSYSVGGYTF.